A single T cell receptor beta chain is shown here with its context. Its antigen is not yet known. Base qualities are not recorded, but no much larger clone differs from it by a single base. The sample's treatment or condition label, decoded: live attenuated yellow fever vaccine strain. Two biological replicates of bulk PBMCs were collected at each blood-draw timepoint. A standard Ficoll-Paque protocol was used to isolate PBMCs from peripheral blood. TriZol was used to extract RNA from bulk PBMCs, CD4 and CD8 fractions, and dextramer-positive and dextramer-negative fractions. The CDR3 runs 12 amino acids, cysteine and phenylalanine included. The DNA shown is the 36-base CDR3, in frame from base 1. Per the germline V gene (reference sequence), LGHDT is the CDR1 and YNNKEL is the CDR2. The V and J ends are trimmed by 0 bases and 6 bases, leaving 5 bases between them. Synthesis of TCR cDNA relied on 5'RACE template switching, a step that introduced a universal primer site along with unique molecular identifiers. Priming for cDNA synthesis came from both the TCR alpha and TCR beta constant segments. Library amplification involved two PCR steps, and the second step added sample barcodes and sequencing adapters. Sequencing of the libraries was done on either Illumina HiSeq 2500 (2x100 bp) or NovaSeq (2x150 bp). In the source study's methods: MIGEC handled demultiplexing of reads and collapsing into UMI consensus sequences, while MiXCR performed V(D)J alignment. Vaccine-responding clonotypes were defined with edgeR using replicate PBMC samples, requiring FDR below 0.01 and a log2 fold change above 5 up to day 15. Bulk clonotypes were assigned CD4 or CD8 identity according to which sequenced CD4 or CD8 repertoire held them at higher abundance. TCRdb reanalyzed the raw reads on its own, using fastp at Q25 for trimming and MiXCR for clone calling, and kept in-frame beta chains. Records with the same CDR3 protein are collapsed into one entry carrying the most frequent genes and DNA. The V and J calls, along with clone size, are taken from TCRdb and not from the paper's own processing. The sample has just under 600,000 distinct CDR3 sequences on record, less than 15% of them singletons. The ten most abundant clones make up over 12% of the sample.

The sample originates from a study of T cells after yellow fever vaccination (dated by TCRdb to the late 2010s). For the wider study: The SMART-Seq v4 Ultra Low Input RNA kit was used to prepare libraries from fractions with low cell numbers. Blood was drawn at multiple timepoints before and after primary and secondary immunization, with bulk PBMC replicates and cell subsets isolated. To track T-cell clones before and after primary and booster YFV17D yellow fever vaccination, bulk TCR alpha and beta repertoires were sequenced longitudinally. The cohort comprised two healthy male donors, one aged 18 to 30 and one aged 30 to 39 years. Here is what the overall study found, with its caveats: Computational filtering was needed because FACS-sorted repertoires could contain abundant contaminating clonotypes from the bulk population. A small share of clonotypes occurred in both CD4 and CD8 compartments, likely arising from convergent recombination. Because only two donors were included in the study, the extent to which the findings can be generalized is limited. The secondary T-cell response was found to be weaker but faster than the primary response, with a peak reached on day 5 rather than on day 15. After the booster, most of the clones that had expanded following primary vaccination were detected again (almost 98% of CD4 and 80% to 90% of CD8), which suggests that memory was broadly maintained.

The sequence joins TRBV3-1 to TRBJ2-5, with the D gene not clear enough to name. The TCR comes from a man in his thirties or forties who received the YFV17D yellow fever vaccine. The sample consisted of PBMCs, taken on the day of the yellow fever booster vaccination. The DNA is as follows: TGTGCCAGCAGCCAAGATACGAAGACCCAGTACTTC. This codes for CASSQDTKTQYF.